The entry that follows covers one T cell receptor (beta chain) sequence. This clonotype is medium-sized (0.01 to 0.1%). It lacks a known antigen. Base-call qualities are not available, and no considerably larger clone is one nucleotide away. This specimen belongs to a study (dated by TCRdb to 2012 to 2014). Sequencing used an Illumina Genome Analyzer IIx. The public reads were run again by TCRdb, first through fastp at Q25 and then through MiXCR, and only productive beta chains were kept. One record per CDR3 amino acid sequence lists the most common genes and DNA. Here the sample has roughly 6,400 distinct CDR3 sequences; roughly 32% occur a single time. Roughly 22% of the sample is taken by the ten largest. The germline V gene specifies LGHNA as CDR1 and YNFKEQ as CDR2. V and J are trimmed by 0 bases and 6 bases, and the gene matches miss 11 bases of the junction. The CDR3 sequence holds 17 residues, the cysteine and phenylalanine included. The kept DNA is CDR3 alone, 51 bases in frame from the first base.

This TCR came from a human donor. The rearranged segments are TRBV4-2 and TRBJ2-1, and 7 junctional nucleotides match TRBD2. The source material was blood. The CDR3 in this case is CASSQERAGLGFNEQFF. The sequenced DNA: TGTGCCAGCAGCCAAGAAAGAGCTGGACTAGGGTTCAATGAGCAGTTCTTC.